Many counts were recorded for the clone carrying this T cell receptor beta chain. This sample stems from a study of T-cell reconstitution after alpha-beta-depleted transplantation in children. A TCRbeta library incorporating unique molecular identifiers was prepared. From the PCR reads, TCRdb called clonotypes with MiXCR, one entry per CDR3 protein. The sample has about 610,000 distinct CDR3 sequences, under 12% seen once. Source: PBMCs from the stem cell graft donor, taken from the stem cell graft. The receptor comes from a human donor who donated a stem cell graft to a child with acute myeloid leukemia.

The CDR3 loop reads CSASGRAAYEQYF. In nucleotides, the CDR3 is TGCAGTGCCTCGGGGAGAGCCGCCTACGAGCAGTACTTC. V and J are TRBV20-1 and TRBJ2-7, with D tentatively TRBD2 (5 bases). V lost 6 bases and J 2 bases, leaving 14 bases between the germline ends. The germline V gene has CDR1 DFQATT and CDR2 SNEGSKA (reference sequence). This CDR3 has 13 amino acids.